The 27 T cell receptor beta chains reported below all come from one sample, sequenced in a study of T-cell memory formation after mild COVID-19. TCRdb analysed the 5' RACE reads with MiXCR anew, one entry per CDR3 protein. The sample lists 380,000 or so distinct CDR3 sequences, 12% to 15% occurring once. The source material was PBMCs or a T cell subset sorted from them (not recorded which). These receptors were obtained from a young man who had mild COVID-19 (a few samples of this study predate the infection). Cell type and time point are not known.

This clonotype has only a few counts. This chain connects TRBV3-1 to TRBJ2-5; unclear D gene. V was shortened by 6 bases and J by 5 bases, with 10 bases between the two germline ends. Germline V gene data show CDR1 as LGHDT and CDR2 as YNNKEL (reference sequence). This CDR3 is 12 amino acids long. CDR3 protein: CASSEVSETQYF. The CDR3 nucleotides are TGTGCCAGCAGTGAGGTGTCGGAGACCCAGTACTTC.

This clonotype occurred a few times. The V and J genes are TRBV4-3 and TRBJ2-5; 14 bases align to TRBD2. Germline values: CDR1 LGHNA, CDR2 YSLEER. With V trimmed by 3 bases and J by 7 bases, 13 bases remained unmatched. The CDR3 extends over 18 amino acids. The CDR3: CASSHGLAGGIPRTTQYF. CDR3 in DNA: TGCGCCAGCAGCCACGGACTAGCGGGGGGAATCCCTCGGACGACCCAGTACTTC.

The chain couples TRBV7-2 to TRBJ2-1; TRBD2 matches 15 bases. V was pared by 3 bases and J by 8 bases, with 2 bases of the junction left unmatched. In germline, CDR1 is SGHTA, CDR2 FQGNSA. The CDR3 has 15 amino acids. Written as DNA, the CDR3 is TGTGCCAGCAGCTTTTGGACTAGCGGGGGGGATGAGCAGTTCTTC. This translates into CASSFWTSGGDEQFF.

The chain joins TRBV2 to TRBJ2-3; 8 positions match TRBD2. This CDR3 region has 14 residues. Germline V gives CDR1 SNHLY, CDR2 FYNNEI. The trim removed 8 bases at V and 6 bases at J, leaving 10 bases unmatched. CDR3 sequence reads: CASHLRGGWDTQYF. CDR3 nucleotides: TGTGCCAGCCACCTTCGGGGGGGCTGGGATACGCAGTATTTT. The full variable domain, rest sourced from reference TRBV2 and TRBJ2-3, is EPEVTQTPSHQVTQMGQEVILRCVPISNHLYFYWYRQILGQKVEFLVSFYNNEISEKSEIFDDQFSVERPDGSNFTLKIRSTKLEDSAMYFCASHLRGGWDTQYFGPGTRLTVL.

This clonotype occurred many times. This chain connects TRBV5-4 to TRBJ2-1; a possible D gene is TRBD2 (7 bases). The V and J ends lost 4 bases and 8 bases respectively, with 16 bases between them. The V gene's germline CDR1 is SGHNT and CDR2 YYREEE (reference sequence). This CDR3 spans 14 amino acids. The CDR3 nucleotides are TGTGCCAGCAGCCCGGGGCCGGGGGGCGATGAGCAGTTCTTC. This translates into CASSPGPGGDEQFF.

The V gene is TRBV28, the J gene TRBJ2-7; D tentatively fits TRBD1 or TRBD2 (7 bases each). The V gene lost 8 bases and the J gene lost 3 bases, with 20 bases spanning the gap. Germline-derived CDR1 and CDR2 are MDHEN and SYDVKM. This CDR3 is built from 15 residues. The CDR3 region is CASAPGGADSYEQYV. As DNA, the CDR3 is TGTGCCAGCGCCCCAGGGGGGGCTGATAGCTACGAGCAGTACGTC.

The CDR3 DNA follows: TGCGCCAGCAGTGAGAGTAGGGGGCAGGATGGAAAAGATACGCAGTATTTT. Translated: CASSESRGQDGKDTQYF. The chain combines TRBV10-1 with TRBJ2-3, with 7 bases lining up with TRBD1. Trimming at V came to 2 bases and at J to 5 bases, leaving 13 bases not matched to a gene. The germline gives CDR1 WNHNN, CDR2 SYGVQD (reference sequence). The CDR3 totals 17 residues.

In this sample, this clonotype turned up many times. The chain is built from TRBV6-5 and TRBJ1-6; D call uncertain. Germline V gene lookup returns CDR1 MNHEY and CDR2 SVGAGI. The CDR3 sequence is 14 residues long. The germline V and J ends were trimmed by 2 bases and 10 bases, with 12 bases remaining between them. CDR3 in DNA: TGTGCCAGCAGTTACAATCAGTGGGTCTCACCCCTCCACTTT. Protein: CASSYNQWVSPLHF.

V and J are TRBV2 and TRBJ2-3, with 9 positions matching TRBD1. V was clipped by 6 bases and J by 3 bases; unmatched bases: 10. Germline V gene lookup returns CDR1 SNHLY and CDR2 FYNNEI. This CDR3 is built from 16 residues. This chain's CDR3 is CASRLRGQGNTDTQYF. CDR3 coding DNA: TGTGCCAGCAGACTAAGGGGACAGGGAAATACAGATACGCAGTATTTT.

V is TRBV11-3 and J is TRBJ2-7; the match to TRBD2 covers 9 bases. The V gene's germline CDR1 is SGHNT and CDR2 YENEEA. The trim removed 6 bases at V and 2 bases at J, leaving 8 bases unmatched. This CDR3 is 15 amino acids long. CDR3 sequence (DNA): TGTGCCAGCAGAGGGCTAGCGGGGCAACCCTACGAGCAGTACGTC. Its protein is CASRGLAGQPYEQYV.

The table lists this clonotype with a few counts. The chain carries TRBV9 and TRBJ2-3; 8 bases match TRBD1. This CDR3 comprises 16 residues. Trimming took 0 bases from V and 6 from J; bases not matched to a gene: 9. Germline-derived CDR1 and CDR2 are SGDLS and YYNGEE. The DNA for the CDR3 is TGTGCCAGCAGCGTAGGGACCCAGGGGGCGACGGATACGCAGTATTTT. The encoded protein is CASSVGTQGATDTQYF.

Comments on this clonotype: At one end the junction does not follow the germline gene, possibly because of a read error. This sequence joins TRBV7-7 and TRBJ2-2, with D possibly being TRBD2 (7 bases). Per the germline V gene, CDR1 is SSHAT and CDR2 is FNYEAQ (reference sequence). The CDR3 has 19 residues. This CDR3 reads CASSFNPTRGGANTGELFF. Here the CDR3 DNA reads TGTGCTAGCAGCTTCAACCCTACTAGAGGGGGGGCGAACACCGGGGAGCTGTTTTTT.

In its sample, this clonotype was seen a few times. The V and J genes are TRBV4-1 and TRBJ1-2; TRBD1 is a possible D gene (6 bases). The CDR3 is 15 residues long. CDR1 and CDR2 (germline): MGHRA, YSYEKL. Deletions cut 3 bases from V and 4 bases from J, with 15 bases between. The CDR3 is CASSQGGALSYGYTF. The CDR3 DNA follows: TGCGCCAGCAGCCAGGGGGGGGCGCTTAGCTATGGCTACACCTTC.

This clonotype was seen more than once but under ten times. The chain's CDR3 is CASSWTGVVDEQFF. CDR3 coding DNA: TGTGCCAGCAGCTGGACAGGGGTTGTGGATGAGCAGTTCTTC. The gene calls are TRBV5-4 and TRBJ2-1, with 9 bases identical to TRBD1. The CDR3 is made up of 14 amino acids. The trim removed 3 bases at V and 8 bases at J, leaving 6 bases unmatched. Germline assignment: CDR1 SGHNT and CDR2 YYREEE (reference sequence).

The J gene is TRBJ1-1, the V gene TRBV20-1, with D possibly TRBD1 on 6 matching bases. The germline V and J ends were trimmed by 6 bases and 7 bases, with 15 bases remaining between them. The CDR3 sequence is 12 residues long. In germline, CDR1 is DFQATT, CDR2 SNEGSKA (reference sequence). CDR3 sequence: CSARPGADEAFF. CDR3 DNA: TGCAGTGCCAGGCCGGGGGCGGATGAAGCTTTCTTT.

This clonotype occurred a few times. This rearrangement joins TRBV5-6 to TRBJ2-1; TRBD1 might be the D (6 bases). The CDR3 covers 12 residues. V lost 1 base and J lost 7, with 6 bases in between. Germline values: CDR1 SGHDT, CDR2 YYEEEE. The CDR3 sequence: CASSLQGNEQFF. For the CDR3, the DNA is TGTGCCAGCAGCTTGCAGGGGAATGAGCAGTTCTTC.

The chain carries TRBV24-1 and TRBJ2-1, with no clear D. CDR1 and CDR2 (germline): KGHDR, SFDVKD. CDR3 length: 13 residues. V was trimmed by 6 bases and J by 8 bases, leaving 13 bases between them. Written as DNA, the CDR3 is TGTGCCACCAGTCGACCGGACCTTTATGAGCAGTTCTTC. Its translation is CATSRPDLYEQFF.

This chain uses TRBV2 with TRBJ2-4, with TRBD1 as a possible D gene (5 bases). CDR3 length: 14 amino acids. CDR1 and CDR2 (germline): SNHLY, FYNNEI. V lost 7 bases to trimming and J lost 4 bases, with 14 bases between them. The CDR3 spells CASKNRSGKNIQYF. DNA of the CDR3: TGTGCCAGCAAAAACCGGTCAGGGAAAAACATTCAGTACTTC.

The CDR3 DNA reads TGTGCCAGCAGCTTAGGTAGCGGGGGTACCACAGATACGCAGTATTTT. Protein: CASSLGSGGTTDTQYF. This chain uses TRBV7-3 with TRBJ2-3; the match to TRBD2 covers 9 bases. V lost 2 bases, J lost 2 bases, and 5 bases stayed unmatched. CDR1 is SGHTA and CDR2 is FQGTGA in the germline V gene. The CDR3 runs to 16 residues. Together with reference TRBV7-3 and TRBJ2-3, the CDR3 gives the full variable domain: GAGVSQTPSNKVTEKGKYVELRCDPISGHTALYWYRQSLGQGPEFLIYFQGTGAADDSGLPNDRFFAVRPEGSVSTLKIQRTERGDSAVYLCASSLGSGGTTDTQYFGPGTRLTVL.

This clonotype was seen a handful of times. V is TRBV20-1 and J is TRBJ2-7; weak D call: TRBD1 (5 bases). The CDR3 is 12 residues long. V lost 7 bases and J lost 0, with 10 bases in between. Germline V gene data show CDR1 as DFQATT and CDR2 as SNEGSKA (reference sequence). The CDR3 region is CSVPRASYEQYF. CDR3 nucleotide sequence: TGCAGTGTCCCCAGGGCCTCCTACGAGCAGTACTTC.

This clonotype was counted between two and nine times. The chain carries TRBV11-2 and TRBJ1-2; 10 positions match TRBD1. This CDR3 comprises 15 residues. Germline values: CDR1 SGHAT, CDR2 FQNNGV. Trimming cost V 3 bases and J 3 bases; bases outside gene matches: 4. The CDR3 nucleotides are TGTGCCAGCAGCTTGGGACAGGGGAGCGACTATGGCTACACCTTC. Its translation: CASSLGQGSDYGYTF.

CDR3 sequence (DNA): TGTGCCAGCTCACAGGGAGTTGCGCAGTACGTC. Translation: CASSQGVAQYV. This sequence joins TRBV18 and TRBJ2-7, with a tentative D call TRBD2 (5 bases). Between the trimmed V and J ends, which lost 4 bases and 9 bases, there was a span of 10 bases. The germline CDR1 and CDR2 sequences are KGHSH and LQKENI. This CDR3 spans 11 amino acids.

This clonotype was counted a few times. This chain links TRBV28 with TRBJ2-2; D is undetermined. The CDR3 is 13 amino acids. V was clipped by 4 bases and J by 6 bases, with 9 bases between them. CDR1 and CDR2 from the germline V gene are MDHEN and SYDVKM. The CDR3 sequence is CASSYLAAGELFF. CDR3 nucleotide sequence: TGTGCCAGCAGTTACCTTGCAGCCGGGGAGCTGTTTTTT.

This clonotype occurred once. V is TRBV18 and J is TRBJ1-5; D ambiguous. With 3 bases removed from V and 7 bases from J, the gap between germline ends came to 10 bases. Looked up from germline, CDR1 is KGHSH and CDR2 is LQKENI. CDR3 length equals 13 residues. The CDR3 DNA reads as TGTGCCAGCTCACCCTATAGTGAACAGCCCCAGCATTTT. Its protein is CASSPYSEQPQHF.

This clonotype was observed many times. The V gene is TRBV29-1, the J gene TRBJ2-3; D gene ambiguous. Germline V gives CDR1 SQVTM, CDR2 ANQGSEA. Trimming removed 4 bases at V and 2 bases at J, with 10 bases between. The CDR3 is made up of 13 amino acids. In DNA, the CDR3 is TGCAGCGTTGCGCACCGGGCCACAGATACGCAGTATTTT. Translation: CSVAHRATDTQYF.

This clonotype was seen ten or more times. The rearrangement uses TRBV6-5 and TRBJ1-2; D possibly corresponds to TRBD1 (5 bases). This CDR3 region has 14 residues. Germline lookup yields CDR1 MNHEY and CDR2 SVGAGI. V was shortened by 4 bases and J by 8 bases, with 17 bases between the two germline ends. The CDR3 DNA follows: TGTGCCAGCAGTTCCCCTAGCAGGGCATGGGGCTACACCTTC. Its translation: CASSSPSRAWGYTF.

This clonotype has only a few counts. CDR3 DNA: TGCAGTGCTAGAGGGGGGTCGAGCGGGAGAAACTACAATGAGCAGTTCTTC. This codes for CSARGGSSGRNYNEQFF. The chain links TRBV20-1 to TRBJ2-1; 8 bases are shared with TRBD2. Trimming took 1 base from V and 3 from J; bases not matched to a gene: 11. CDR1 DFQATT and CDR2 SNEGSKA come from the germline V gene (reference sequence). The CDR3 spans 17 residues.